Listed below are T cell receptor beta chains from one sample, sequenced in a study of blood T cell repertoires in COVID-19. Libraries were prepared by immunoSEQ multiplex PCR; TCRdb keeps only in-frame clonotypes and omits some of them. This sample has around 98,000 clones, with approximately 88% found just once. Sequencing was done on a sample of peripheral blood. Every receptor here comes from a woman aged 60-70 years with acute or convalescent COVID-19. CDR3s include the opening cysteine and the closing phenylalanine or tryptophan. A D gene is named only where the DNA matches it firmly. Where a row states a size, it is once, few, many or the class of an expanded clone; other rows omit it.

v_call	d_call	j_call	clone_size	cdr3_aa	cdr3_nt
TRBV5-1	-	TRBJ1-3	-	CASSLRQARSGNTIYF	TGCGCCAGCAGCTTGAGGCAGGCCCGCTCTGGAAACACCATATATTTT
TRBV12-3/TRBV12-4	-	TRBJ2-7	-	CASSFRFGAEQYF	TGTGCCAGCAGTTTCCGATTCGGTGCCGAGCAGTACTTC
TRBV9	-	TRBJ1-6	once	CATGEGSGGSPLHF	TGTGCCACAGGTGAAGGATCCGGAGGTTCACCCCTCCACTTT
TRBV6-5	-	TRBJ1-1	few	CASTKSPTGTEAFF	TGTGCCAGCACCAAAAGCCCGACAGGAACTGAAGCTTTCTTT
TRBV28	-	TRBJ1-2	-	CASTQGGVGYTF	TGTGCCAGCACCCAGGGAGGGGTCGGCTACACCTTT
TRBV6-2/TRBV6-3	-	TRBJ1-2	few	CASSHPTGSYGYTF	TGTGCCAGCAGTCACCCCACAGGGTCATATGGCTACACCTTC
TRBV2	TRBD1	TRBJ1-6	-	CASSRQGAQISPLHF	TGTGCCAGCAGTCGACAGGGGGCCCAGATTTCACCCCTCCACTTT
TRBV11-3	TRBD2	TRBJ2-2	-	CASSAWTSGGLHGELFF	TGTGCCAGCAGCGCCTGGACTAGCGGGGGGCTACACGGGGAGCTGTTTTTT
TRBV9	-	TRBJ1-3	-	CASSVVFRPGNTIYF	TGTGCCAGCAGCGTAGTATTTCGTCCCGGAAACACCATATATTTT
TRBV27	-	TRBJ1-5	-	CASSLVPGNQPQHF	TGTGCCAGCAGTTTGGTGCCAGGGAATCAGCCCCAGCATTTT
TRBV28	TRBD2	TRBJ2-1	-	CASSLASGGPYNEQFF	TGTGCCAGCAGTTTGGCTAGCGGGGGACCCTACAATGAGCAGTTCTTC
TRBV5-1	-	TRBJ1-1	-	CASRQGDTEAFF	TGCGCCAGCCGTCAAGGGGATACTGAAGCTTTCTTT
TRBV7-3	-	TRBJ2-5	-	CASSLAPALETQYF	TGTGCCAGCAGCTTAGCCCCCGCGTTGGAGACCCAGTACTTC
TRBV19	TRBD1	TRBJ1-4	few	CASSNRQGRNEKLFF	TGTGCCAGTAGTAATCGACAGGGCCGTAATGAAAAACTGTTTTTT
TRBV6-2/TRBV6-3	TRBD1	TRBJ1-1	once	CASSSGQGIITEAFF	TGTGCCAGCAGTTCGGGACAGGGGATAATCACTGAAGCTTTCTTT
TRBV10-2	TRBD1	TRBJ1-4	few	CASSVTGMDEKLFF	TGCGCCAGCAGTGTGACAGGGATGGATGAAAAACTGTTTTTT
TRBV28	TRBD1	TRBJ2-7	-	CASSSADRVKYEQYF	TGTGCCAGCAGTTCAGCGGACAGGGTTAAGTACGAGCAGTACTTC
TRBV28	-	TRBJ1-2	-	CASSARYSSNYGYTF	TGTGCCAGCAGCGCCCGTTACTCCTCTAACTATGGCTACACCTTC
TRBV11-2	-	TRBJ1-6	once	CASSLDPVSPLHF	TGTGCCAGCAGCTTAGATCCGGTTTCACCCCTCCACTTT
TRBV2	TRBD1	TRBJ2-5	-	CASTRDRAETQYF	TGTGCCAGCACCCGGGACAGGGCGGAGACCCAGTACTTC
TRBV4-1	TRBD2	TRBJ2-7	-	CASSQRTSGGPGIYEQYF	TGCGCCAGCAGCCAAAGGACTAGCGGGGGGCCAGGGATCTACGAGCAGTACTTC
TRBV2	TRBD1	TRBJ2-2	few	CASKAPGQGFAGELFF	TGTGCCAGCAAGGCCCCGGGACAGGGGTTCGCCGGGGAGCTGTTTTTT
TRBV18	TRBD1	TRBJ2-7	-	CASSPPSGGLYEQYF	TGTGCCAGCTCACCACCTTCAGGGGGCCTCTACGAGCAGTACTTC
TRBV29-1	TRBD1	TRBJ2-7	few	CSATRGQGAVGGQYF	TGCAGCGCTACACGTGGACAGGGGGCTGTCGGTGGGCAGTACTTC
TRBV19	TRBD2	TRBJ2-7	-	CATREPGLATYEQYF	TGTGCCACCCGAGAACCGGGACTAGCCACCTACGAGCAGTACTTC
TRBV11-3	-	TRBJ2-1	-	CASSLGGQNEQFF	TGTGCCAGCAGCTTAGGGGGGCAGAATGAGCAGTTCTTC